This T cell receptor beta chain was obtained from a study of T cell clonotyping in hematopoietic cell transplantation. The study's findings and limits: Higher Inverse Simpson Index values in graft donor and pretransplant recipient predicted broader posttransplant TCR diversity.

Trimming shortened V by 5 bases and J by 2 bases, and 18 bases separated the two germline ends. This CDR3 is built from 16 residues. Germline lookup yields CDR1 SGHTA and CDR2 FQGNSA. Points on this clone: No antigen is known for it.

Profiled with immunoSEQ multiplex PCR; TCRdb holds only in-frame clones, not every one. The data hold 25,000 to 35,000 clones, with 85% to 95% observed a single time. Time point reported: recipient sample about 28 days before transplant, after cytoreduction. V is TRBV7-2 and J is TRBJ2-5, with D perhaps TRBD2 (6 bases). Material: peripheral blood mononuclear cells, obtained before stem cell transplant. The sequence was collected from a man aged 45-65 years with acute myeloid leukemia. Some clones in this sample may be carry-over from other donors' samples. The CDR3 coding sequence is TGTGCCAGCAGCAAGGGTGGAGGGACCGGACAAGAGACCCAGTACTTC. Translating gives CASSKGGGTGQETQYF.